A single sample is the source of the 5 T cell receptor beta chains below, sequenced in a study of sequential checkpoint blockade in melanoma. Treatment noted: randomized to nivolumab then ipilimumab (arm A) or the reverse (arm B). The data were produced by immunoSEQ multiplex PCR, yet TCRdb's version contains in-frame clones alone and is incomplete. The sample shows some 32,000 clones, roughly 85% of them seen only once. The material was CD8+ T cells sorted from blood (inferred from file names), obtained from a patient given nivolumab and ipilimumab in sequence. The receptors derive from a human donor with melanoma.

CDR3 sequence reads: CASSRLRDRGTEAFF. The CDR3 DNA reads as TGCGCCAGCAGCCGACTCCGGGACAGGGGAACTGAAGCTTTCTTT. V gene TRBV5-1 combines with J gene TRBJ1-1; 10 bases fit TRBD1. This CDR3 has 15 amino acids. CDR1 is SGHRS, CDR2 YFSETQ, per germline. Losses at the gene ends were 4 bases for V and 5 bases for J; bases not matched to a gene: 8.

The gene calls are TRBV27 and TRBJ2-3; 9 bases align to TRBD1. Germline V gene lookup returns CDR1 MNHEY and CDR2 SMNVEV (reference sequence). J was trimmed by 5 bases and V by 7 bases; bases with no gene match: 10. This CDR3 has 15 amino acids. Here the CDR3 DNA reads TGTGCCAGCAAGGTCGGACAGGGGAGGATAGATACGCAGTATTTT. Translating gives CASKVGQGRIDTQYF.

The chain uses TRBV4-1 and TRBJ1-1, with D maybe TRBD1 (6 bases). The CDR3 spans 15 residues. Trimming took off 1 base at V and 1 base at J, with 10 bases between the two ends. Germline-derived CDR1 and CDR2 are MGHRA and YSYEKL. The CDR3 here is CASSQVDRSNTEAFF. As DNA, the CDR3 is TGCGCCAGCAGCCAAGTGGACAGATCGAACACTGAAGCTTTCTTT.

V gene TRBV30 combines with J gene TRBJ1-1; D is perhaps TRBD1 (6 bases). Germline loops: CDR1 GTSNPN, CDR2 SVGIG (reference sequence). V dropped 3 bases and J dropped 5 bases, with 13 bases sitting between them. The CDR3 consists of 13 residues. CDR3 protein: CAWSGPTGTEAFF. DNA of the CDR3: TGTGCCTGGAGCGGGCCCACAGGGACTGAAGCTTTCTTT.

V usage is TRBV30 and J usage is TRBJ1-1; the D is unclear. The CDR3 length is 13 residues. The germline V and J ends were trimmed by 3 bases and 0 bases, with 8 bases remaining between them. Per germline, CDR1 GTSNPN and CDR2 SVGIG (reference sequence). CDR3 sequence (DNA): TGTGCCTGGAGAGCGAAGATGAACACTGAAGCTTTCTTT. Translation gives CAWRAKMNTEAFF.